This entry lists 32 T cell receptor beta chains sequenced from one sample in a study of T cells in localized non-small cell lung cancer. Libraries were prepared by immunoSEQ multiplex PCR; TCRdb keeps only in-frame clonotypes and omits some of them. Here the sample spans more than 100,000 clones, roughly nine tenths being singletons. The sequencing here drew on peripheral blood, taken before any cancer treatment. The receptors stem from a female donor of 60 years or more with stage I lung adenocarcinoma.

This chain joins TRBV28 and TRBJ1-5; D gene unclear. CDR1 is MDHEN, CDR2 SYDVKM, per germline. The CDR3 has 13 residues. The V gene lost 7 bases and the J gene lost 5 bases, with 12 bases spanning the gap. The CDR3 protein is CASNNRFDQPQHF. The CDR3, as DNA: TGTGCCAGCAACAACCGATTTGATCAGCCCCAGCATTTT. The full variable domain, completed using reference TRBV28 and TRBJ1-5, is DVKVTQSSRYLVKRTGEKVFLECVQDMDHENMFWYRQDPGLGLRLIYFSYDVKMKEKGDIPEGYSVSREKKERFSLILESASTNQTSMYLCASNNRFDQPQHFGDGTRLSIL.

The chain carries TRBV30 and TRBJ2-1; no firm D call. Trimming pared 2 bases from V and 7 bases from J, leaving 3 bases between. Germline V CDR1 and CDR2: GTSNPN, SVGIG (reference sequence). The CDR3 is 10 amino acids. CDR3 sequence (DNA): TGTGCCTGGAGTCGGAATGAGCAGTTCTTC. It specifies CAWSRNEQFF.

The chain joins TRBV7-3 to TRBJ2-3; D ambiguous. Trimming left V 3 bases short and J 5 bases short, with 9 bases between. Germline loops: CDR1 SGHTA, CDR2 FQGTGA. The CDR3 is made up of 13 amino acids. Here the CDR3 reads CASSLAPGDTQYF. The CDR3 DNA reads as TGTGCCAGCAGCTTGGCCCCGGGAGATACGCAGTATTTT. Together with reference TRBV7-3 and TRBJ2-3, the CDR3 gives the full variable domain: GAGVSQTPSNKVTEKGKYVELRCDPISGHTALYWYRQSLGQGPEFLIYFQGTGAADDSGLPNDRFFAVRPEGSVSTLKIQRTERGDSAVYLCASSLAPGDTQYFGPGTRLTVL.

The rearrangement links TRBV5-1 to TRBJ2-5; D may be TRBD1 or TRBD2 (5 bases each). With the DNA end fitting TRBJ2-7 better, the J assignment may be wrong. From germline, CDR1 is SGHRS and CDR2 YFSETQ. The CDR3 totals 15 residues. For the CDR3, the DNA is TGCGCCAGCAGCTTGGTGAGGGGCAGTTCGGGCGAGCAGTACTTC. This codes for CASSLVRGSSGEQYF.

The V and J genes are TRBV29-1 and TRBJ2-1; 7 bases map to TRBD2. Germline trimming cut 5 bases from V and 4 bases from J; bases unmatched to any gene: 8. The CDR3 is 14 residues long. Germline CDR1 and CDR2: SQVTM and ANQGSEA. This CDR3 reads CSVRGGGLYNEQFF. The CDR3 DNA is TGCAGCGTTCGTGGCGGGGGACTGTACAATGAGCAGTTCTTC.

This clone was seen only once. J is TRBJ2-3 and V is TRBV11-3, with D tentatively TRBD1 or TRBD2 (5 bases each). Deletions cut 2 bases from V and 0 bases from J, with 12 bases between. CDR1 is SGHNT, CDR2 YENEEA, per germline. The CDR3 contains 16 residues. CDR3 bases: TGTGCCAGCAGCTTAAGGGGACCTCCTAGCACAGATACGCAGTATTTT. Protein sequence: CASSLRGPPSTDTQYF.

The chain links TRBV28 to TRBJ1-4; 7 nucleotides align to TRBD1. This CDR3 has 14 residues. V gave up 5 bases and J gave up 7 bases; unmatched junction bases: 7. CDR1 is MDHEN, CDR2 SYDVKM, per germline. CDR3 loop: CASSTTGIGEKLFF. The DNA for the CDR3 is TGTGCCAGCAGTACGACAGGGATTGGTGAAAAACTGTTTTTT.

The gene calls are TRBV27 and TRBJ2-7; D is possibly TRBD1 (6 bases). Germline-derived CDR1 and CDR2 are MNHEY and SMNVEV (reference sequence). The CDR3 has 14 residues. V was pared by 6 bases and J by 4 bases, with 16 bases between. Here the CDR3 reads CASSPDSASYEQYF. The CDR3 DNA reads as TGTGCCAGCAGCCCGGACAGCGCCTCTTACGAGCAGTACTTC.

V is TRBV19 and J is TRBJ1-1; no clear D gene. Germline V lookup: CDR1 LNHDA, CDR2 SQIVND (reference sequence). The CDR3 is made up of 15 amino acids. The ends were cut back, 6 bases at V and 0 bases at J, with 14 bases in the middle. In DNA form, the CDR3 reads TGTGCCAGTAGGTATCGCGGGGAAATGAACACTGAAGCTTTCTTT. This gives the protein CASRYRGEMNTEAFF.

This rearrangement joins TRBV5-6 to TRBJ1-2; D call uncertain. The V end was cut by 0 bases, the J end by 4 bases, with 4 bases between. From germline, CDR1 is SGHDT and CDR2 YYEEEE. The CDR3 runs 12 residues. CDR3 DNA sequence: TGTGCCAGCAGCTTGGCCAGCTATGGCTACACCTTC. Translating gives CASSLASYGYTF. Complete variable domain (other parts from reference TRBV5-6 and TRBJ1-2): DAGVTQSPTHLIKTRGQQVTLRCSPKSGHDTVSWYQQALGQGPQFIFQYYEEEERQRGNFPDRFSGHQFPNYSSELNVNALLLGDSALYLCASSLASYGYTFGSGTRLTVV.

The chain employs TRBV6-5 and TRBJ2-1, with 7 bases fitting TRBD2. V was clipped by 6 bases and J by 4 bases; unmatched bases: 6. Germline V gene data show CDR1 as MNHEY and CDR2 as SVGAGI. This CDR3 comprises 14 residues. The CDR3 nucleotides read TGTGCCAGCAGAGCCGAGCGGGGTTACAATGAGCAGTTCTTC. Amino acid sequence: CASRAERGYNEQFF.

This rearrangement joins TRBV19 to TRBJ2-5; D remains ambiguous. There are 13 residues in the CDR3. Germline loops: CDR1 LNHDA, CDR2 SQIVND (reference sequence). V lost 5 bases, J lost 5 bases, and 12 bases lay in between. The CDR3 DNA reads TGTGCCAGTAGTCAATTCCTGAAGGAGACCCAGTACTTC. Amino acid sequence: CASSQFLKETQYF.

The V and J genes are TRBV28 and TRBJ1-5; weak D call: TRBD1 (6 bases). V was cut by 6 bases and J by 4 bases, with 19 bases left in between. Looked up from germline, CDR1 is MDHEN and CDR2 is SYDVKM. This CDR3 is 16 amino acids long. The CDR3 DNA follows: TGTGCCAGCAGATCAAATGCCAGGGGTTCAAATCAGCCCCAGCATTTT. Residues: CASRSNARGSNQPQHF.

This sequence joins TRBV19 and TRBJ2-1; 8 bases agree with TRBD2. V trimming: 3 bases; J trimming: 7 bases; junction bases outside the gene matches: 2. In germline, CDR1 is LNHDA, CDR2 SQIVND (reference sequence). The CDR3 contains 13 residues. DNA for the CDR3: TGTGCCAGTAGTATGGGCGGGAGGAATGAGCAGTTCTTC. This translates into CASSMGGRNEQFF.

The chain links TRBV6-4 to TRBJ2-3; a weak D match, TRBD1 (6 bases). Trimming removed 4 bases at V and 1 base at J, with 15 bases between. The CDR3 has 16 amino acids. Per the germline V gene, CDR1 is MRHNA and CDR2 is SNTAGT. In nucleotides, the CDR3 is TGTGCCAGCAGTGGAAGAGGGGGAGTTGGCACAGATACGCAGTATTTT. Translation gives CASSGRGGVGTDTQYF.

CDR3 DNA: TGTGCCACAAAGAGGGGGGGACTAGCGGGAGTGAGCGGCTCCTACAATGAGCAGTTCTTC. As protein: CATKRGGLAGVSGSYNEQFF. This chain connects TRBV19 to TRBJ2-1; 14 bases map to TRBD2. Trimming at V came to 10 bases and at J to 0 bases, leaving 17 bases not matched to a gene. CDR3 length: 20 residues. Germline CDR1 is LNHDA and CDR2 is SQIVND (reference sequence).

CDR3 DNA sequence: TGTGCCAGCAGCCCTGGACTATTGCACGGGGAGCTGTTTTTT. Its protein is CASSPGLLHGELFF. The chain couples TRBV28 to TRBJ2-2; tentatively, D is TRBD2 (6 bases). Trimming removed 6 bases from V and 7 bases from J, with 15 bases in between. Germline CDR1 is MDHEN and CDR2 is SYDVKM. The CDR3 covers 14 residues. The full variable domain, in which reference TRBV28 and TRBJ2-2 provide the parts outside the CDR3, is DVKVTQSSRYLVKRTGEKVFLECVQDMDHENMFWYRQDPGLGLRLIYFSYDVKMKEKGDIPEGYSVSREKKERFSLILESASTNQTSMYLCASSPGLLHGELFFGEGSRLTVL.

The J gene is TRBJ1-2, the V gene TRBV7-3, with D possibly matching TRBD1 (5 bases). The ends were cut back, 4 bases at V and 6 bases at J, with 12 bases in the middle. This CDR3 has 13 amino acids. Germline V gives CDR1 SGHTA, CDR2 FQGTGA. CDR3: CASSSGRGDGYTF. The CDR3 coding sequence is TGTGCCAGCAGCTCGGGGAGGGGCGATGGCTACACCTTC.

V is TRBV27 and J is TRBJ2-7; 13 positions agree with TRBD2. CDR3 size: 17 residues. Germline V CDR1 and CDR2: MNHEY, SMNVEV (reference sequence). V was pared by 5 bases and J by 0 bases, with 7 bases of the junction left unmatched. The CDR3 region is CASSGLAGDPDSYEQYF. The CDR3 DNA sequence: TGTGCCAGCAGTGGACTAGCGGGAGACCCGGACTCCTACGAGCAGTACTTC.

V usage is TRBV19 and J usage is TRBJ1-2; TRBD1 matches at 8 bases. The V gene's germline CDR1 is LNHDA and CDR2 SQIVND (reference sequence). The junction had 8 bases not matched to a gene; V was cut back by 3 bases and J by 2 bases. The CDR3 contains 16 residues. CDR3 DNA: TGTGCCAGTAGTATCGGGGGACAGGCATTGAACTATGGCTACACCTTC. This gives the protein CASSIGGQALNYGYTF.

V usage is TRBV29-1 and J usage is TRBJ2-7; TRBD2 matches 10 bases. In germline, CDR1 is SQVTM, CDR2 ANQGSEA. J lost 7 bases, V lost 4 bases, and 7 bases had no gene match. The length of the CDR3 is 13 residues. CDR3 DNA: TGCAGCGTTGTAGTAGCGGGAGGTTTTGAGCAGTACTTC. Its protein product is CSVVVAGGFEQYF.

The J gene is TRBJ1-1, the V gene TRBV6-5; D gene unclear. With 5 bases removed from V and 1 base from J, the gap between germline ends came to 8 bases. The CDR3 has 13 residues. Germline loops: CDR1 MNHEY, CDR2 SVGAGI. The CDR3 region has the DNA TGTGCCAGCAGTCGGACTCAGAACACTGAAGCTTTCTTT. Its protein is CASSRTQNTEAFF.

The gene calls are TRBV13 and TRBJ2-5, with TRBD1 matching 7 bases. V lost 2 bases to trimming and J lost 3 bases; unmatched junction nucleotides: 3. Germline V gene sequence: CDR1 PRHDT, CDR2 FYEKMQ (reference sequence). The CDR3 is made up of 14 amino acids. DNA for the CDR3: TGTGCCAGCAGCTTACCAGGGGGTGAAGAGACCCAGTACTTC. This codes for CASSLPGGEETQYF. Based on the CDR3 plus reference TRBV13 and TRBJ2-5, the full variable domain is AAGVIQSPRHLIKEKRETATLKCYPIPRHDTVYWYQQGPGQDPQFLISFYEKMQSDKGSIPDRFSAQQFSDYHSELNMSSLELGDSALYFCASSLPGGEETQYFGPGTRLLVL.

The rearrangement joins TRBV19 to TRBJ1-5; the D gene is possibly TRBD1 (5 bases). There are 15 residues in the CDR3. Germline V gene sequence: CDR1 LNHDA, CDR2 SQIVND (reference sequence). V was cut by 5 bases and J by 1 base, with 12 bases left in between. DNA for the CDR3: TGTGCCAGTAGTGTGGGAGGGGCCAGCAATCAGCCCCAGCATTTT. Translation: CASSVGGASNQPQHF.

The chain employs TRBV5-6 and TRBJ2-2, with D tentatively TRBD2 (5 bases). CDR1 is SGHDT, CDR2 YYEEEE, per germline. This CDR3 has 14 amino acids. V lost 2 bases and J lost 5, with 10 bases in between. The CDR3 sequence: CASSLVAFTGELFF. The CDR3 region has the DNA TGTGCCAGCAGCTTAGTAGCGTTTACCGGGGAGCTGTTTTTT.

The chain uses TRBV30 and TRBJ2-2, with a weak D call TRBD2 (5 bases). Trimming removed 3 bases from V and 7 bases from J, with 18 bases in between. Germline CDR1 GTSNPN, CDR2 SVGIG (reference sequence). The CDR3 consists of 15 residues. The CDR3 region has the DNA TGTGCCTGGAGGGACCCCAATACTCGGGGCGGGGAGCTGTTTTTT. It is translated as CAWRDPNTRGGELFF.

Points on this clone: An end of the junction does not agree with germline; a read error may underlie this. V is TRBV6-5 and J is TRBJ2-1; 7 bases are a match to TRBD2. Germline V CDR1 and CDR2: MNHEY, SVGAGI. CDR3 length equals 13 residues. The CDR3 loop is CASSSLQGGGRIF. CDR3 DNA: TGTGCCAGCAGTTCCCTCCAGGGCGGGGGACGCATCTTC.

The rearrangement joins TRBV10-2 to TRBJ1-2; 7 positions agree with TRBD1. Germline lookup yields CDR1 WSHSY and CDR2 SAAADI. V was clipped by 6 bases and J by 8 bases; unmatched bases: 9. The CDR3 loop spans 13 amino acids. DNA of the CDR3: TGCGCCAGCAGGGACAGGACCAGAGGGGGCTACACCTTC. This translates into CASRDRTRGGYTF.

By share of the sample, this clone is medium-sized. The V call is TRBV9, the J call TRBJ2-7, with 9 nucleotides matching TRBD1. V shed 4 bases, J shed 3 bases, and the junction held 8 bases outside the gene matches. Germline values: CDR1 SGDLS, CDR2 YYNGEE. This CDR3 spans 15 amino acids. CDR3 in amino acids: CASSPTGQGYYEQYF. The CDR3 DNA reads TGTGCCAGCAGCCCAACGGGACAGGGTTACTACGAGCAGTACTTC.

The chain is built from TRBV29-1 and TRBJ2-3; 8 bases map to TRBD1. The trim removed 6 bases at V and 6 bases at J, leaving 8 bases unmatched. The CDR3 has 13 amino acids. From germline, CDR1 is SQVTM and CDR2 ANQGSEA. CDR3: CSVPGGSVDTQYF. CDR3 nucleotides: TGCAGCGTGCCAGGGGGCTCGGTGGATACGCAGTATTTT.

The chain joins TRBV27 to TRBJ2-7; 9 bases are shared with TRBD2. The junction had 11 bases not matched to a gene; V was cut back by 7 bases and J by 4 bases. CDR3 length: 15 amino acids. Germline V gene sequence: CDR1 MNHEY, CDR2 SMNVEV (reference sequence). For the CDR3, the DNA is TGTGCCAGCAAGTGGGTGCGGGAGGGCCGGTACGAGCAGTACTTC. This encodes CASKWVREGRYEQYF.

The chain joins TRBV2 to TRBJ1-1; TRBD1 agrees at 10 bases. In germline, CDR1 is SNHLY, CDR2 FYNNEI. The trim removed 8 bases at V and 5 bases at J, leaving 5 bases unmatched. The CDR3 totals 13 residues. CDR3 DNA: TGTGCCAGCGCAGGGACAGGGGAAACTGAAGCTTTCTTT. This gives the protein CASAGTGETEAFF.